This entry is about one T cell receptor (beta chain). What it binds is not known. This record comes from a study of shared clonotypes between healthy human individuals. General study points: Blood was the only sampled material, and tissue repertoires likely differ.

The CDR3 has 15 amino acids. The V segment lost 6 bases and the J segment 5 bases; nucleotides outside the gene matches: 10. In germline, CDR1 is SNHLY, CDR2 FYNNEI. As defined, naive CD8 cells were CD45RO-negative and positively selected for CCR7, with terminally differentiated effector memory CD45RA+ cells excluded. Clones were sequenced by immunoSEQ multiplex PCR, and TCRdb holds only the in-frame ones, with some missing. The sample holds just over 2,000,000 clones, less than 95% seen once. Specimen: naive CD8+ T cells sorted from blood. The TCR sequence derives from a man in his late teens or twenties in good health. The rearrangement links TRBV2 to TRBJ2-1, with TRBD1 identical over 7 bases. Here the CDR3 reads CASRHPGQTHNEQFF. The CDR3 DNA follows: TGTGCCAGCAGGCACCCGGGACAGACTCACAATGAGCAGTTCTTC.